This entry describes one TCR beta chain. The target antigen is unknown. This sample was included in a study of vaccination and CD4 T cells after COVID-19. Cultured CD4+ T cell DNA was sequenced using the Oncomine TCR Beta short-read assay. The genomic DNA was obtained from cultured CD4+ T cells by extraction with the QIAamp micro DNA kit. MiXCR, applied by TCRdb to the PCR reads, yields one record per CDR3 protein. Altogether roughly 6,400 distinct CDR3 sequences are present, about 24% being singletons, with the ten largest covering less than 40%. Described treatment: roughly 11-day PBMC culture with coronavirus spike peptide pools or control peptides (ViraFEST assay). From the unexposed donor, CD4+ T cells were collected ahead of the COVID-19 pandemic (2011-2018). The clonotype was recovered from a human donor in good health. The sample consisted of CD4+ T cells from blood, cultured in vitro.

The CDR3 region is CASSPQDLAGGTDTQYF. As DNA, the CDR3 is TGTGCCAGCTCACCCCAAGACCTAGCGGGGGGCACAGATACGCAGTATTTT. The chain couples TRBV18 to TRBJ2-3, with TRBD2 matching 10 bases. Germline lookup yields CDR1 KGHSH and CDR2 LQKENI. V lost 3 bases and J lost 1; bases outside the gene matches: 7. The CDR3 has 17 residues.